The next 3 T cell receptor beta chains were all read from a single sample in a study of CD4 T cells in relation to SARS-CoV-2 and coronaviruses. Unexposed donor CD4+ T cells date from about 2010-2018, before the COVID-19 pandemic. The cells were cultured for about ten days before CD4+ T cells were isolated. No cognate antigen is known for these TCRs. Measured with immunoSEQ multiplex PCR; TCRdb has only the in-frame clones, and not every one. Among roughly 25,000 clones listed, 60% to 80% were seen once. Material: CD4+ T cells from PBMCs, cultured in vitro. The receptors derive from a human donor in good health.

J is TRBJ2-3 and V is TRBV23-1; TRBD2 might be the D (5 bases). TRBV23-1 is designated an ORF whose function remains uncertain. The CDR3 runs 15 residues. V was shortened by 0 bases and J by 3 bases, with 10 bases between the two germline ends. Here the CDR3 reads CASSQSAAVTDTQYF. The CDR3 DNA reads as TGCGCCAGCAGTCAATCGGCAGCGGTGACAGATACGCAGTATTTT.

The chain links TRBV5-4 to TRBJ2-3; 9 bases match TRBD1. The length of the CDR3 is 15 residues. Germline V CDR1 and CDR2: SGHNT, YYREEE (reference sequence). The V gene end was trimmed by 3 bases and the J gene end by 4 bases; junction bases not matched to a gene: 6. The CDR3 DNA sequence: TGTGCCAGCAGCTGGACACAGGGGGCGGCAGATACGCAGTATTTT. The encoded protein is CASSWTQGAADTQYF.

This clone is deemed large. The chain couples TRBV9 to TRBJ2-3, with D possibly matching TRBD2 (5 bases). CDR3 length equals 15 residues. Trimming stripped 7 bases from V and 5 bases from J, with 20 bases between. Germline CDR1 is SGDLS and CDR2 is YYNGEE. DNA of the CDR3: TGTGCCAGCCCTCCCCTAATGGGAGTGATAGATACGCAGTATTTT. Its translation: CASPPLMGVIDTQYF.